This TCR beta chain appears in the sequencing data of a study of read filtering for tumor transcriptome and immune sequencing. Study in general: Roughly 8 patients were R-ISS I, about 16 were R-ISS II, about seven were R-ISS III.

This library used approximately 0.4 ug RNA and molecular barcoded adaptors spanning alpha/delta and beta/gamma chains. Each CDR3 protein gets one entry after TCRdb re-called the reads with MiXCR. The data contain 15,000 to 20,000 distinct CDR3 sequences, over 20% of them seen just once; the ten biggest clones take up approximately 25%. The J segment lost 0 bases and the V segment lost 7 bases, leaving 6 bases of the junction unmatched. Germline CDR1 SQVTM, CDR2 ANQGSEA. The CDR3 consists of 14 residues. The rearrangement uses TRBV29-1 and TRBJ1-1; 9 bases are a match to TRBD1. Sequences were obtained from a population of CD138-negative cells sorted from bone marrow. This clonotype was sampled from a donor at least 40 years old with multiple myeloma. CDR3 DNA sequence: TGCAGCGAGAAGGACAGGGGCGTGAACACTGAAGCTTTCTTT. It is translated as CSEKDRGVNTEAFF.